This record concerns one TCR beta chain sequence. This CDR3 has 16 residues. V lost 1 base and J lost 1; bases outside the gene matches: 1. The germline gives CDR1 SGHAT, CDR2 FQDESV (reference sequence). Vbeta (60) and Jbeta (13) primers were used in the PCR. Using immunoSEQ multiplex PCR, the repertoire was profiled, and TCRdb retains in-frame clones only, with some absent. This sample has roughly 180,000 clones; 76% occur once, and the top ten carry 1.5% to 2%. This entry is derived from a study of cytomegalovirus exposure and HLA in healthy donors. This clonotype was obtained from a man aged 18 to 29 in good health and CMV-seronegative. What was sequenced was PBMCs. This rearrangement joins TRBV11-1 to TRBJ2-4; 10 nucleotides agree with TRBD2. The CDR3 reads CASSLGSGGAKNIQYF. DNA of the CDR3: TGTGCCAGCAGCTTAGGTAGCGGGGGGGCCAAAAACATTCAGTACTTC.